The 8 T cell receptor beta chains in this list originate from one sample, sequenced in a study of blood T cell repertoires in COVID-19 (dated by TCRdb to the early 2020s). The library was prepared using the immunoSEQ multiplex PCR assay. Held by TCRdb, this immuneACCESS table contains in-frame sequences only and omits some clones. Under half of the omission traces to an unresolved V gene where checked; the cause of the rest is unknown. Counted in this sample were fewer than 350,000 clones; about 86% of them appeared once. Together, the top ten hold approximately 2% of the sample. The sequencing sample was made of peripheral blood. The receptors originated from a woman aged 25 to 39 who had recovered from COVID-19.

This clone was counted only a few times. Written as DNA, the CDR3 is TGTGCCAGCAGGAGGGAGGCAGGGAACACTGAAGCTTTCTTT. The encoded protein is CASRREAGNTEAFF. The chain combines TRBV7-2 with TRBJ1-1; D unclear. The germline CDR1 and CDR2 sequences are SGHTA and FQGNSA. Deletions cut 6 bases from V and 1 base from J, with 12 bases between. The CDR3 has 14 residues.

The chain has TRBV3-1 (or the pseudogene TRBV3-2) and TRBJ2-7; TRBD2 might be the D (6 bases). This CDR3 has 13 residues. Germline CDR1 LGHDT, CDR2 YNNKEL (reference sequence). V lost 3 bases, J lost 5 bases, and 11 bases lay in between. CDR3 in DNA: TGTGCCAGCAGCCAGGGGGGTTCGGACGAGCAGTACTTC. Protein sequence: CASSQGGSDEQYF.

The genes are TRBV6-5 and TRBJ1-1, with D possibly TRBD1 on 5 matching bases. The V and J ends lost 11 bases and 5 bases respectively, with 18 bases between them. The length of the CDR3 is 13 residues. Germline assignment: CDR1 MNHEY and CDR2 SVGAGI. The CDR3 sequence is CASHTEKGTEAFF. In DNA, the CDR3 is TGTGCCTCCCACACTGAGAAGGGGACTGAAGCTTTCTTT.

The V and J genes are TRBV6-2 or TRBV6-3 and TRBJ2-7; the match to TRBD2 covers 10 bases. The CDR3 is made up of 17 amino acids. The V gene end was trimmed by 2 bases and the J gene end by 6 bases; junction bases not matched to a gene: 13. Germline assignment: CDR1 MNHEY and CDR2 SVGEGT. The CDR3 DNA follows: TGTGCCAGCAGTTACCTAGCGGGAGCCCCCCGGGGAGTCGAGCAGTACTTC. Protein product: CASSYLAGAPRGVEQYF.

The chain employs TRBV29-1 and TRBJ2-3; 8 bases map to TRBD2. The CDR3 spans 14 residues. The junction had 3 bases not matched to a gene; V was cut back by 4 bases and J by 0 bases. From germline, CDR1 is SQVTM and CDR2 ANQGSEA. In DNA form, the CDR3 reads TGCAGCGTTGCTGCTAGCGGGAGCACAGATACGCAGTATTTT. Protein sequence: CSVAASGSTDTQYF.

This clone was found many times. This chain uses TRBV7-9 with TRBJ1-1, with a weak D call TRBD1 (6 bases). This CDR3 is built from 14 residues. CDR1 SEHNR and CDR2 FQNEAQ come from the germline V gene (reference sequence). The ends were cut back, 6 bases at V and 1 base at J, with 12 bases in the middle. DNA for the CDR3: TGTGCCAGCAGATTGGGGACATCGAACACTGAAGCTTTCTTT. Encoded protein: CASRLGTSNTEAFF.

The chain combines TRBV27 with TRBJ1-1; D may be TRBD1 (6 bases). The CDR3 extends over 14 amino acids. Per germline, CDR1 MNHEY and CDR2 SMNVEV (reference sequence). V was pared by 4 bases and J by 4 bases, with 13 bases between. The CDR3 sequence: CASSSIQGVTEAFF. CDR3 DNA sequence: TGTGCCAGCAGTTCAATACAGGGTGTCACTGAAGCTTTCTTT.

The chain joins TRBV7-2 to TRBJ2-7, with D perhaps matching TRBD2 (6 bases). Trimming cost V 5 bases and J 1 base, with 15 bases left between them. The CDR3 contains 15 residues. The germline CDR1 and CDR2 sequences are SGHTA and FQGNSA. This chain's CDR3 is CASSLEAEGSYEQYF. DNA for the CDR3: TGTGCCAGCAGCCTAGAAGCGGAGGGTTCCTACGAGCAGTACTTC.